Following are 16 T cell receptor beta chains from one sample sequenced in a study of blood T cell repertoires in COVID-19. Generated by immunoSEQ multiplex PCR, the TCRdb table keeps only in-frame clones and is missing some. The table includes 15,000 or so clones, roughly nine tenths detected once. The sample taken for sequencing was peripheral blood. The receptors stem from an elderly woman with COVID-19, enrolled during active disease.

The chain recombines TRBV5-4 with TRBJ2-3, with D possibly being TRBD1 (6 bases). The length of the CDR3 is 15 residues. Germline assignment: CDR1 SGHNT and CDR2 YYREEE (reference sequence). With 4 bases removed from V and 2 bases from J, the gap between germline ends came to 14 bases. CDR3 DNA: TGTGCCAGCAGCCGAGAGGGGGTTCACACAGATACGCAGTATTTT. Translating gives CASSREGVHTDTQYF.

The CDR3, as DNA: TGTGCCACCGGACTAGCGGGAGCATACAATGAGCAGTTCTTC. This gives the protein CATGLAGAYNEQFF. This chain links TRBV18 with TRBJ2-1; 13 bases match TRBD2. Germline CDR1 reads KGHSH; CDR2 reads LQKENI. The CDR3 runs 14 residues. V dropped 10 bases and J dropped 4; count of bases not matched to a gene: 4. Based on the CDR3 plus reference TRBV18 and TRBJ2-1, the full variable domain is NAGVMQNPRHLVRRRGQEARLRCSPMKGHSHVYWYRQLPEEGLKFMVYLQKENIIDESGMPKERFSAEFPKEGPSILRIQQVVRGDSAAYFCATGLAGAYNEQFFGPGTRLTVL.

The chain uses TRBV4-3 and TRBJ1-1, with D hard to call. V lost 0 bases and J lost 0, with 8 bases in between. Looked up from germline, CDR1 is LGHNA and CDR2 is YSLEER. CDR3 length: 15 amino acids. CDR3 nucleotides: TGCGCCAGCAGCCAAGAGGAGTCTGTGAACACTGAAGCTTTCTTT. It translates to CASSQEESVNTEAFF.

The chain joins TRBV24-1 to TRBJ2-2; weak D call: TRBD1 (6 bases). Germline V gives CDR1 KGHDR, CDR2 SFDVKD. The CDR3 covers 17 residues. Trimming removed 3 bases from V and 5 bases from J, with 18 bases in between. In nucleotides, the CDR3 is TGTGCCACCAGTGATCCGACCCAGGGGATAGGTACCGGGGAGCTGTTTTTT. Its translation is CATSDPTQGIGTGELFF.

The chain joins TRBV4-1 to TRBJ1-5; D unclear. Trimming took off 1 base at V and 0 bases at J, with 4 bases between the two ends. Germline V gene lookup returns CDR1 MGHRA and CDR2 YSYEKL. This CDR3 region has 14 residues. The CDR3 sequence is CASSQVGSNQPQHF. CDR3 coding DNA: TGCGCCAGCAGCCAAGTCGGTAGCAATCAGCCCCAGCATTTT.

This clone has only one observation. The V and J genes are TRBV4-3 and TRBJ2-3; TRBD2 agrees at 16 bases. The J segment lost 4 bases and the V segment lost 3 bases, leaving 10 bases of the junction unmatched. Germline V gene sequence: CDR1 LGHNA, CDR2 YSLEER. There are 19 residues in the CDR3. The CDR3 DNA sequence: TGCGCCAGCAGCCAGGGACTAGCGGGAGGGCCACATAATCCAGATACGCAGTATTTT. It encodes CASSQGLAGGPHNPDTQYF.

The rearrangement links TRBV9 to TRBJ2-2; D is possibly TRBD2 (6 bases). The CDR3 is 17 amino acids. The V end lost 6 bases, the J end lost 0 bases, and 18 bases lay between the germline ends. Germline CDR1 SGDLS, CDR2 YYNGEE. The CDR3 protein is CASTRRGGGTNTGELFF. As DNA, the CDR3 is TGTGCCAGCACCCGAAGGGGAGGAGGAACGAACACCGGGGAGCTGTTTTTT. Full variable domain (remainder filled in from reference TRBV9 and TRBJ2-2): DSGVTQTPKHLITATGQRVTLRCSPRSGDLSVYWYQQSLDQGLQFLIQYYNGEERAKGNILERFSAQQFPDLHSELNLSSLELGDSALYFCASTRRGGGTNTGELFFGEGSRLTVL.

For the CDR3, the DNA is TGCGCCAGCAATAAACGACCTACGGGACAGTCCGTTGAAGCTTTCTTT. Its translation is CASNKRPTGQSVEAFF. V and J are TRBV5-1 and TRBJ1-1; 7 bases line up with TRBD1. Germline CDR1 and CDR2: SGHRS and YFSETQ. The CDR3 loop spans 16 amino acids. J was trimmed by 7 bases and V by 6 bases; bases with no gene match: 18.

This chain joins TRBV6-5 and TRBJ2-4, with 10 bases aligning to TRBD1. Germline values: CDR1 MNHEY, CDR2 SVGAGI. J lost 3 bases, V lost 6 bases, and 5 bases had no gene match. The CDR3 consists of 15 residues. The CDR3 DNA follows: TGTGCCAGCAGGAGACAGGGGGCCGGCAAAAACATTCAGTACTTC. It is translated as CASRRQGAGKNIQYF.

J is TRBJ2-7 and V is TRBV3-1 (or the pseudogene TRBV3-2), with a tentative D call TRBD1 (5 bases). Trimming cost V 5 bases and J 2 bases, with 13 bases left between them. The CDR3 is 14 amino acids. CDR1 is LGHDT and CDR2 is YNNKEL in the germline V gene (reference sequence). CDR3 sequence: CASSWGLKAYEQYF. The CDR3 DNA reads TGTGCCAGCAGCTGGGGCCTTAAGGCCTACGAGCAGTACTTC.

In DNA form, the CDR3 reads TGTGCCAGCACCCGACAGGGGGCTCAGGATAATTCACCCCTCCACTTT. This gives the protein CASTRQGAQDNSPLHF. The rearrangement joins TRBV2 to TRBJ1-6; TRBD1 agrees at 10 bases. This CDR3 is 16 amino acids long. V shed 7 bases and J 5 bases; nucleotides not matched to a gene: 8. Germline V lookup: CDR1 SNHLY, CDR2 FYNNEI.

A few counts support this clone. The chain couples TRBV7-2 to TRBJ1-6; TRBD1 matches 8 bases. CDR3 length equals 15 residues. The V gene's germline CDR1 is SGHTA and CDR2 FQGNSA. V trimming: 2 bases; J trimming: 10 bases; junction bases outside the gene matches: 7. In DNA, the CDR3 is TGTGCCAGCAGCTTACCCAGACAGGGGCTCTCACCCCTCCACTTT. This encodes CASSLPRQGLSPLHF.

This chain uses TRBV5-1 with TRBJ2-5; perhaps TRBD1 as D (6 bases). The germline V gene encodes CDR1 SGHRS and CDR2 YFSETQ. This CDR3 is built from 15 residues. V was cut by 5 bases and J by 3 bases, with 17 bases left in between. CDR3 sequence (DNA): TGCGCCAGCAGTTCGATGACCCGACAGGAAGAGACCCAGTACTTC. It translates to CASSSMTRQEETQYF. Using reference TRBV5-1 and TRBJ2-5 for the parts outside the CDR3, the full variable domain is KAGVTQTPRYLIKTRGQQVTLSCSPISGHRSVSWYQQTPGQGLQFLFEYFSETQRNKGNFPGRFSGRQFSNSRSEMNVSTLELGDSALYLCASSSMTRQEETQYFGPGTRLLVL.

The chain joins TRBV5-1 to TRBJ2-2; D remains unclear. V was cut by 3 bases and J by 4 bases, with 25 bases left in between. Germline CDR1 reads SGHRS; CDR2 reads YFSETQ. The CDR3 extends over 19 amino acids. CDR3 DNA sequence: TGCGCCAGCAGCTACCCCCCCGGCAGCCACAGCAGCATCACCGGGGAGCTGTTTTTT. This codes for CASSYPPGSHSSITGELFF.

This chain links TRBV29-1 with TRBJ1-4; perhaps TRBD1 as D (5 bases). The V gene's germline CDR1 is SQVTM and CDR2 ANQGSEA. This CDR3 comprises 13 residues. The germline V and J ends were trimmed by 6 bases and 1 base, with 9 bases remaining between them. In nucleotides, the CDR3 is TGCAGCGTGCAGGGAAGAACTAATGAAAAACTGTTTTTT. Translating gives CSVQGRTNEKLFF.

The V call is TRBV7-8, the J call TRBJ1-5; D unclear. Germline V lookup: CDR1 SGHVS, CDR2 FQNEAQ. The CDR3 length is 13 residues. Trimming shortened V by 3 bases and J by 5 bases, and 8 bases separated the two germline ends. The CDR3 spells CASSLGRDQPQHF. The CDR3 nucleotides read TGTGCCAGCAGCTTGGGGAGGGATCAGCCCCAGCATTTT.